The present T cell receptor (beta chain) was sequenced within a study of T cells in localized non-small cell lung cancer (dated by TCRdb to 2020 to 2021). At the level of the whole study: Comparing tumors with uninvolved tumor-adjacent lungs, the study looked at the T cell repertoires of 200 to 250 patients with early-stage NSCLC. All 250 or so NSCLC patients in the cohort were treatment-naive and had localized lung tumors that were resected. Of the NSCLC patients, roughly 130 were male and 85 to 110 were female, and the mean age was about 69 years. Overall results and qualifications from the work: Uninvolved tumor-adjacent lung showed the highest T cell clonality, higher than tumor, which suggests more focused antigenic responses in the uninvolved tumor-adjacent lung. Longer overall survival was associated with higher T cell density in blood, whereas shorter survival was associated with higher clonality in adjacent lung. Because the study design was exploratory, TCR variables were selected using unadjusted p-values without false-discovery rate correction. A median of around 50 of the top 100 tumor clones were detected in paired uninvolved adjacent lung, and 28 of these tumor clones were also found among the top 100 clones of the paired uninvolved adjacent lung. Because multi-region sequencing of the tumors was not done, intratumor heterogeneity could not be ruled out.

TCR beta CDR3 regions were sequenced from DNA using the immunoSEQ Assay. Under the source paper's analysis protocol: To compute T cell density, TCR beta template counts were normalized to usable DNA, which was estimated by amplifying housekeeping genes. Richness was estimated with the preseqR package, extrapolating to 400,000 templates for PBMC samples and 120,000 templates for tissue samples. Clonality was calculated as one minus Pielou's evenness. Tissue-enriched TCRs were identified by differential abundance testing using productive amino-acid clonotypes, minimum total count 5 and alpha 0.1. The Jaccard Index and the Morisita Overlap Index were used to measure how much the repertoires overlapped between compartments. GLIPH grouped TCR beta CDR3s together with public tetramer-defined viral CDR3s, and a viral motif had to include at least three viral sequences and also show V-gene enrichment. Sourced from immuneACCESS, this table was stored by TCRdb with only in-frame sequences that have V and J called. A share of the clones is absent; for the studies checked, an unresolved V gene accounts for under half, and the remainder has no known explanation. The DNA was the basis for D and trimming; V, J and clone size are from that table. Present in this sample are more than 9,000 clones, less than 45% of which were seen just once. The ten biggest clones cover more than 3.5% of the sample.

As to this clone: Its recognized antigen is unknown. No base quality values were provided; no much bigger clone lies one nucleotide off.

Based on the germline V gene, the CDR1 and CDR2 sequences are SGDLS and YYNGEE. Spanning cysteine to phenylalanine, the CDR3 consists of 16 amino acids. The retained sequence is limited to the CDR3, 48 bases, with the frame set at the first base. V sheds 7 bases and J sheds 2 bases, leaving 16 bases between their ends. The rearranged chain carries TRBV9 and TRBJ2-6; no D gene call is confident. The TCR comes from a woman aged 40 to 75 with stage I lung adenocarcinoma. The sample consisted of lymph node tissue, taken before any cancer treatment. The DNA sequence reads TGTGCCAGCTCCCCGTTTCTGGGGACTGGGGCCAACGTCCTGACTTTC. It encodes CASSPFLGTGANVLTF.